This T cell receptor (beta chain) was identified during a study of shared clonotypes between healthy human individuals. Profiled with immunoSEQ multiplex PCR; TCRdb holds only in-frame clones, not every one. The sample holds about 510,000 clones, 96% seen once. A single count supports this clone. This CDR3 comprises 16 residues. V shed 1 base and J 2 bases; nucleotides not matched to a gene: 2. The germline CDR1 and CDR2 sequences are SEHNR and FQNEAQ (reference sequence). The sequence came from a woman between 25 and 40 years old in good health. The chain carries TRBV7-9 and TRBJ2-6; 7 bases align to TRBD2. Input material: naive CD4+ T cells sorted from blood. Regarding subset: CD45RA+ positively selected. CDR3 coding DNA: TGTGCCAGCAGCTTAGAGCGGGATCCTGGGGCCAACGTCCTGACTTTC. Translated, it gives CASSLERDPGANVLTF.